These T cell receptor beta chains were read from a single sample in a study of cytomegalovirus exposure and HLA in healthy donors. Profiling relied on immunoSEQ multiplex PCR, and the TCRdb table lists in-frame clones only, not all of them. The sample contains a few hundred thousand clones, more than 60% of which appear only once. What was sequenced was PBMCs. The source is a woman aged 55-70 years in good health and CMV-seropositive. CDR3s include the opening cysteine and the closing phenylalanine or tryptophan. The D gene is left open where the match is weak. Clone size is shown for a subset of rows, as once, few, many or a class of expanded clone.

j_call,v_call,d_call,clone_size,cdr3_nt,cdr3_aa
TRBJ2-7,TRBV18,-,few,TGTGCCAGCTCCCCGACGGCAGGTAAGGTCGAGCAGTACTTC,CASSPTAGKVEQYF
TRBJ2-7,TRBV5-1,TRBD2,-,TGCGCCAGCAGCTCGAGCGGGAGCGGGAGCGCCTACGAGCAGTACTTC,CASSSSGSGSAYEQYF
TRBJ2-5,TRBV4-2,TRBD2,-,TGTGCCAGCAGCCAGGATCGAGGTAGCGGGGGGTCGGGAGAGACCCAGTACTTC,CASSQDRGSGGSGETQYF
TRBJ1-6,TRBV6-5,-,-,TGTGCCAGCAGTTCCCAGGGGATAACGTCTTCACCCCTCCACTTT,CASSSQGITSSPLHF
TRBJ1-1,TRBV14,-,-,TGTGCCAGCAGCCAACTTACAGGGAGGGGCACTGAAGCTTTCTTT,CASSQLTGRGTEAFF
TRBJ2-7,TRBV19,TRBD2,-,TGTGCCAGTAGTACCCAGGGAACTAGCGGGACCTACGAGCAGTACTTC,CASSTQGTSGTYEQYF
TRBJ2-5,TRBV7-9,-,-,TGTGCCAGCAGCTCACTACTAGAGTTGAGAGAGACCCAGTACTTC,CASSSLLELRETQYF
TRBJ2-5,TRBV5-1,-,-,TGCGCCAGCAGCCCAGAGGGGGGGCAGTACCAAGAGGCCCAGTACTTC,CASSPEGGQYQEAQYF
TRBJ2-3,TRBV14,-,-,TGTGCCAGCAGCCGATACGGTAGCGGTGGAAGGTGGACTAGCACAGATACGCAGTATTTT,CASSRYGSGGRWTSTDTQYF
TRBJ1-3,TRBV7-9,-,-,TGTGCCAGCAGTCCCCAATCGGGGATCGCGGGAAACACCATATATTTT,CASSPQSGIAGNTIYF
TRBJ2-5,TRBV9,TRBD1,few,TGTGCCAGCAGCCCGAGGACAGGGTGGGCGACCCAGTACTTC,CASSPRTGWATQYF
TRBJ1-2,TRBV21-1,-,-,TGTGCCAGCAGCGCTTCCTGGGACAGGGGGAAGCACTATGGCTACACCTTC,CASSASWDRGKHYGYTF
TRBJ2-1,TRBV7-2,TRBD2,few,TGTGCCAGCAGCCTGGGACTAGCGGGGGATGAGCAGTTCTTC,CASSLGLAGDEQFF
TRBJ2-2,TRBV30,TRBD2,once,TGTGCCTGGAGTGTACGGAGACTAGCCCCCGGGGAGCTGTTTTTT,CAWSVRRLAPGELFF
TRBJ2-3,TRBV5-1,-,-,TGCGCCAGCAGCTTGGGCCTGGGTGGCGGGAAGGTAGATACGCAGTATTTT,CASSLGLGGGKVDTQYF
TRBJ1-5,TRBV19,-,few,TGTGCCAGTAGGTACGCGGGCAATCAGCCCCAGCATTTT,CASRYAGNQPQHF
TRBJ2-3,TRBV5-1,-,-,TGCGCCAGCAGCCAAGGTGGGGGGGGCAGCACAGATACGCAGTATTTT,CASSQGGGGSTDTQYF
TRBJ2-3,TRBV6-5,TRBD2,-,TGTGCCAGCAGTTCCCTCAGAAGGGCGGGAGTCGACACGCAGTATTTT,CASSSLRRAGVDTQYF
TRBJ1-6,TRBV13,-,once,TGTGCCAGCAGCTTACTACGGGGTCCCTCCTATAATTCACCCCTCCACTTT,CASSLLRGPSYNSPLHF
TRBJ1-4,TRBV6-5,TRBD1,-,TGTGCCAGCAGGGAACCCGGGACAGGGGATGAAAAACTGTTTTTT,CASREPGTGDEKLFF
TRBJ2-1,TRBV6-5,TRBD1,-,TGTGCCAGCAGGTTTGACAGGGTAGGCAATGAGCAGTTCTTC,CASRFDRVGNEQFF
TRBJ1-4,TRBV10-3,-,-,TGTGCCACCCGTCCGGCTGGGGCCCAGGATGAAAAACTGTTTTTT,CATRPAGAQDEKLFF
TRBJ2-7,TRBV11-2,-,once,TGTGCCAGCAGCCTACTTGAATACGCGTTGCAGTACTTC,CASSLLEYALQYF
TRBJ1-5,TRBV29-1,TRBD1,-,TGCAGCGTAAGACAGGGAACGGGTCAGCCCCAGCATTTT,CSVRQGTGQPQHF
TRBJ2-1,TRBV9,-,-,TGTGCCAGCAGCGCCTCTGGTGGGGGCGGTGAGCAGTTCTTC,CASSASGGGGEQFF
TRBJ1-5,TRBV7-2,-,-,TGTGCCAGCAGCCCGTCCAGGGGTGGTCAGCCCCAGCATTTT,CASSPSRGGQPQHF
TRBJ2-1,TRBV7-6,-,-,TGTGCCAGCAGCTTAGTCCCAGGGGACAATGAGCAGTTCTTC,CASSLVPGDNEQFF
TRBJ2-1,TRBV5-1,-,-,TGCGCCAGCAGCTTGGGACAGACATCAAGCAATGAGCAGTTCTTC,CASSLGQTSSNEQFF
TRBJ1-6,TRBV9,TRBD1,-,TGTGCCAGCAGCGCGACAGGGACTGGTAATTCACCCCTCCACTTT,CASSATGTGNSPLHF
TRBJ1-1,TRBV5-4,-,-,TGTGCCAGCAGCTTTAAGGGGACGGGGGACACTGAAGCTTTCTTT,CASSFKGTGDTEAFF
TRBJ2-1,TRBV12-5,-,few,TGTGCTAGTGGTCCCCCCGTAGACAATGAGCAGTTCTTC,CASGPPVDNEQFF